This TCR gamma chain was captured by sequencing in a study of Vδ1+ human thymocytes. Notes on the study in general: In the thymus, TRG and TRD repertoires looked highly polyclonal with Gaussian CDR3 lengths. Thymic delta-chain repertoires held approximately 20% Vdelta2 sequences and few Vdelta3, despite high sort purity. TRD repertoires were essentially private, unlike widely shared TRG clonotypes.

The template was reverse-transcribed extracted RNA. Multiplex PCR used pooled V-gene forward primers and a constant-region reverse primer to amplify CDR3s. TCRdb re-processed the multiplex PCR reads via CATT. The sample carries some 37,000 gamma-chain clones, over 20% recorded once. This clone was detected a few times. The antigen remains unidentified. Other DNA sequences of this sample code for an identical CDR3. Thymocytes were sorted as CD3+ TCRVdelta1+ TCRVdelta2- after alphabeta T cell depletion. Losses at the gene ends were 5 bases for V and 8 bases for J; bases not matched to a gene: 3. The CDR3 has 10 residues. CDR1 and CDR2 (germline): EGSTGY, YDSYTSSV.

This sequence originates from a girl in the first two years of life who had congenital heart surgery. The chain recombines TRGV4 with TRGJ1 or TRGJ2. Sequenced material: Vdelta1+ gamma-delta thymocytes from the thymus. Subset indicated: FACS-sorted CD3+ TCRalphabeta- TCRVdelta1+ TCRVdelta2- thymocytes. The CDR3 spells CATWVDKKLF. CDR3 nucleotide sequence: TGTGCCACCTGGGTGGATAAGAAACTCTTT.